Listed below are T cell receptor beta chains from one sample, sequenced in a study of Graves' ophthalmopathy and Graves' hyperthyroidism. TCRdb recomputed calls from the multiplex PCR reads with MiXCR, one row per CDR3 protein. The data show approximately 1.2 million distinct CDR3 sequences, 35% to 40% seen once. The specimen was peripheral blood or thyroid tissue (not recorded which). The receptors stem from an adult man with Graves' hyperthyroidism. CDR3s include the opening cysteine and the closing phenylalanine or tryptophan. The D gene is left open where the match is weak. Clone size is shown for a subset of rows, as once, few, many or a class of expanded clone.

V	size	D	J	CDR3	DNA
TRBV20-1	-	-	TRBJ1-2	CSAREEQGLVDYGYTF	TGCAGTGCTAGAGAGGAACAGGGCCTGGTCGACTATGGCTACACCTTC
TRBV20-1	-	-	TRBJ2-5	CSASMGASVKSSQYF	TGCAGTGCCAGCATGGGAGCTAGCGTGAAGTCGTCCCAGTACTTC
TRBV5-5	-	TRBD1	TRBJ2-7	CASSPTGGQYF	TGTGCCAGCAGTCCGACAGGGGGGCAGTACTTC
TRBV7-2	many	-	TRBJ2-7	CASSSGGPYEQYF	TGTGCCAGTAGTTCCGGGGGTCCCTACGAGCAGTACTTC
TRBV29-1	many	TRBD1	TRBJ1-5	CSVVQGAVGQPQHF	TGCAGCGTTGTCCAGGGGGCTGTCGGCCAGCCCCAGCATTTT
TRBV10-2	few	-	TRBJ2-7	CASSLYTAYEQYF	TGTGCCAGCAGTTTGTATACAGCCTACGAGCAGTACTTC
TRBV24-1	-	-	TRBJ2-7	CATSTRDDSYEQYF	TGTGCCACCAGCACTCGGGACGACTCCTACGAGCAGTACTTC
TRBV5-6	many	-	TRBJ1-2	CASSLALGQGNYGYTF	TGTGCCAGCAGCTTGGCCTTGGGGCAGGGGAACTATGGCTACACCTTC
TRBV14	-	TRBD1	TRBJ2-7	CASSPRGTGYYEQYF	TGTGCCAGCAGCCCCCGGGGGACAGGGTATTACGAGCAGTACTTC
TRBV7-2	many	-	TRBJ2-7	CASSYRDTGYEQYF	TGTGCCAGCAGCTACCGGGACACAGGCTACGAGCAGTACTTC
TRBV10-2	-	-	TRBJ2-2	CASSETGNAGELFF	TGCGCCAGCAGTGAGACAGGGAACGCCGGGGAGCTGTTTTTT
TRBV10-3	few	TRBD1	TRBJ1-1	CAIRGTGGGTEAFF	TGTGCCATCAGGGGGACAGGGGGGGGGACTGAAGCTTTCTTT
TRBV20-1	many	TRBD1	TRBJ1-5	CSARATGNLGQPQHF	TGCAGTGCTAGAGCGACAGGGAACTTAGGGCAGCCCCAGCATTTT
TRBV5-1	-	TRBD1	TRBJ2-5	CASSWRTGSSPGETQYF	TGCGCCAGCAGCTGGCGGACAGGGTCCTCCCCGGGGGAGACCCAGTACTTC
TRBV7-2	few	-	TRBJ2-3	CASSLYPSTDTQYF	TGTGCCAGCAGCTTATACCCTAGCACAGATACGCAGTATTTT
TRBV14	many	-	TRBJ1-4	CASSQRGRPNEKLFF	TGTGCCAGCAGCCAACGAGGACGGCCGAATGAAAAACTGTTTTTT
TRBV4-2	many	-	TRBJ1-6	CASSQESQGNRPLHF	TGTGCCAGCAGCCAGGAATCACAGGGAAATAGACCCCTCCACTTT
TRBV6-5	-	-	TRBJ1-3	CASRWDADSGNTIYF	TGTGCCAGCAGGTGGGACGCCGACTCTGGAAACACCATATATTTT